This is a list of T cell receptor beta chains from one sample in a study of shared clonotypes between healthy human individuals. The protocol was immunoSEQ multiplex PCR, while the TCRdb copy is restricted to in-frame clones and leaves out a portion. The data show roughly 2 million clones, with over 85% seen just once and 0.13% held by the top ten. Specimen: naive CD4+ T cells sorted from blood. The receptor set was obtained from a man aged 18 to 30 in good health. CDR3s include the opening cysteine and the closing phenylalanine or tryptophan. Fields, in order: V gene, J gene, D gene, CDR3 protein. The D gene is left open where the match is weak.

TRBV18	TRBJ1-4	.	CASSPGTENEKLFF
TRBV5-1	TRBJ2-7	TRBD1	CASSFPPRDSIYEQYF
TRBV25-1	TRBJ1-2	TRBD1	CASSDGETGARDYGYTF
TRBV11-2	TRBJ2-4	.	CASSLGQASFQYF
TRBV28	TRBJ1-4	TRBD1	CASSLQGARTNEKLFF
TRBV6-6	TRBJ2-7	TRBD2	CASSYREGTYEQYF
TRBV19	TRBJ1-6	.	CASSIGSSGGTLHF
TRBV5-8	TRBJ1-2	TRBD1	CASSKGLWDREVYTF
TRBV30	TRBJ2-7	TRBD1	CAWSVQGSLSYEQYF
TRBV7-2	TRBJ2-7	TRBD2	CASSLGSLAGVAYEQYF
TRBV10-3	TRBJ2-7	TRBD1	CAISGWDRGNEQYF
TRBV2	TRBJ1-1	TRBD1	CASRGQGALTEAFF
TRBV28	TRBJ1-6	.	CASSLPGSVSPLHF
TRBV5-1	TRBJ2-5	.	CASSKSDQETQYF
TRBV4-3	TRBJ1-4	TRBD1	CASSPGQGTNEKLFF
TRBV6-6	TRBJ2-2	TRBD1	CASSYGTGIFPGELFF